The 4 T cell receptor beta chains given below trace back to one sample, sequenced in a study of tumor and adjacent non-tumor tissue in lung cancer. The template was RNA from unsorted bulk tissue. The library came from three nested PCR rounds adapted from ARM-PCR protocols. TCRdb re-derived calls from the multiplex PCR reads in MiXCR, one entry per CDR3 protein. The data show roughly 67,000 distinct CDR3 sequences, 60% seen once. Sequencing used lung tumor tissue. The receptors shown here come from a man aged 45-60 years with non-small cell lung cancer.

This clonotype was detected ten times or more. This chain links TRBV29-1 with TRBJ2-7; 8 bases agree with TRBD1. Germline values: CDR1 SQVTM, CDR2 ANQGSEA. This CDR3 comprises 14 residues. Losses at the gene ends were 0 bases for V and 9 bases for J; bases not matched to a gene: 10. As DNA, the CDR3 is TGCAGCGTTGAAGACCCCAGGGGGCGAGGAGGGCAGTACTTC. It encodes CSVEDPRGRGGQYF.

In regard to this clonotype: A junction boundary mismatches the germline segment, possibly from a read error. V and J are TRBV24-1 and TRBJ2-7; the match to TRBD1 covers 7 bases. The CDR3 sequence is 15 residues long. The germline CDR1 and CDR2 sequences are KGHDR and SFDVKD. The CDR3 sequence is CATSDNGQDPYGQYF. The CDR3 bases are TGTGCCACCAGTGACAACGGACAGGACCCTTACGGGCAGTACTTC.

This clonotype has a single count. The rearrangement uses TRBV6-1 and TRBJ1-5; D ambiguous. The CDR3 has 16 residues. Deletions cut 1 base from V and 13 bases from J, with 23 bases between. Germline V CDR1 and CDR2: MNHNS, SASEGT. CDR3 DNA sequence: TGTGCCAGCAGTGAAGACTGGGCAGGTAACAATCATCCTCAGCATTTT. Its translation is CASSEDWAGNNHPQHF.

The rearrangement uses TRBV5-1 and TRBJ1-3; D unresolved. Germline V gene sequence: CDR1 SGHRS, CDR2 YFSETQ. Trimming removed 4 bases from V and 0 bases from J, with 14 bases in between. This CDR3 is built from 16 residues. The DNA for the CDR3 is TGCGCCAGCAGCCCTCGACAAGCCAGCTCTGGAAACACCATATATTTT. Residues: CASSPRQASSGNTIYF.